What follows describes a single T cell receptor (beta chain). One end of the junction fails to match germline, which may point to a read error. Sequencing was performed with immunoSEQ multiplex PCR; in TCRdb, only in-frame clones are kept and a portion is missing. The sample yields roughly 370,000 clones, 87% seen once. Germline CDR1 reads SGHAT; CDR2 reads FQNNGV. This CDR3 spans 14 amino acids. This entry belongs to a study of blood T cell repertoires in COVID-19. V usage is TRBV11-2 and J usage is TRBJ2-1, with D perhaps TRBD2 (6 bases). This clonotype was sampled from a woman between 50 and 59 years old who had recovered from COVID-19. Sequenced material: PBMCs or T cells enriched from blood (not recorded which). CDR3 DNA sequence: TGTGCCAGCAGCTCCCTTATTGGGGGAGGACGACGGCTCTTC. It codes for CASSSLIGGGRRLF.